Below are 14 T cell receptor beta chains sequenced from a single sample in a study of control samples from healthy donors and cancer patients. Measured with immunoSEQ multiplex PCR; TCRdb has only the in-frame clones, and not every one. Here the sample spans around 130,000 clones, 80% to 90% being singletons. The sequencing input was blood. These receptors were taken from a man aged 25 to 40 in good health.

About this clone: Other nucleotide sequences from this sample produce the same CDR3. The chain recombines TRBV5-1 with TRBJ1-1; D is uncertain. There are 14 residues in the CDR3. The V gene lost 0 bases and the J gene lost 1 base, with 7 bases spanning the gap. Germline values: CDR1 SGHRS, CDR2 YFSETQ. The CDR3 sequence: CASSLGDGNTEAFF. The CDR3 nucleotides read TGCGCCAGCAGCTTGGGCGACGGGAACACTGAAGCTTTCTTT.

The chain employs TRBV4-2 and TRBJ2-3, with 8 nucleotides matching TRBD2. In germline, CDR1 is LGHNA, CDR2 YNFKEQ. CDR3 size: 16 residues. V trimming: 0 bases; J trimming: 6 bases; junction bases outside the gene matches: 8. In DNA form, the CDR3 reads TGTGCCAGCAGCCAAGAAGAGGCGGGGGGCCTGGATACGCAGTATTTT. Translation: CASSQEEAGGLDTQYF.

V is TRBV5-1 and J is TRBJ2-2, with D perhaps TRBD2 (5 bases). CDR1 SGHRS and CDR2 YFSETQ come from the germline V gene. This CDR3 is 16 amino acids long. V was cut by 2 bases and J by 4 bases, with 15 bases left in between. CDR3 coding DNA: TGCGCCAGCAGCTTACACGCCGGGGAAGGCACCGGGGAGCTGTTTTTT. Translation: CASSLHAGEGTGELFF.

The chain recombines TRBV7-2 with TRBJ1-2; 10 bases are shared with TRBD1. The CDR3 runs 15 residues. CDR1 and CDR2 from the germline V gene are SGHTA and FQGNSA. V lost 1 base to trimming and J lost 4 bases; unmatched junction nucleotides: 3. The CDR3 loop is CASSLGQGAAYGYTF. Here the CDR3 DNA reads TGTGCCAGCAGCTTAGGACAGGGGGCGGCCTATGGCTACACCTTC.

This chain uses TRBV3-1 (or the pseudogene TRBV3-2) with TRBJ2-7; 7 nucleotides match TRBD1. V lost 0 bases and J lost 0; bases outside the gene matches: 8. Germline V lookup: CDR1 LGHDT, CDR2 YNNKEL (reference sequence). The CDR3 has 17 residues. In DNA form, the CDR3 reads TGTGCCAGCAGCCAAGAACCGGGACAGTCATTCTCCTACGAGCAGTACTTC. This translates into CASSQEPGQSFSYEQYF.

The V gene is TRBV6-5, the J gene TRBJ2-1; the D is unclear. V gave up 4 bases and J gave up 6 bases, with 16 bases separating them. The CDR3 sequence is 15 residues long. CDR1 is MNHEY, CDR2 SVGAGI, per germline. The CDR3 loop reads CASSSSAATVNEQFF. The CDR3 bases are TGTGCCAGCAGTTCGTCAGCCGCGACCGTCAATGAGCAGTTCTTC.

The chain is built from TRBV24-1 and TRBJ1-2; TRBD1 might be the D (5 bases). Germline V lookup: CDR1 KGHDR, CDR2 SFDVKD. The CDR3 is 13 residues long. V lost 3 bases and J 8 bases, leaving 12 bases between the germline ends. CDR3 loop: CATSDPQGYGYTF. The CDR3 nucleotides are TGTGCCACCAGTGATCCCCAGGGATACGGCTACACCTTC.

The CDR3 nucleotides read TGTGCCAGCAGTGAATCGGCAGCCTATAATTCACCCCTCCACTTT. Encoded protein: CASSESAAYNSPLHF. The chain has TRBV6-1 and TRBJ1-6; D unresolved. Trimming took 2 bases from V and 2 from J, leaving 7 bases between them. This CDR3 has 15 residues. Germline assignment: CDR1 MNHNS and CDR2 SASEGT.

V usage is TRBV7-9 and J usage is TRBJ1-2; D gene ambiguous. Germline V lookup: CDR1 SEHNR, CDR2 FQNEAQ (reference sequence). The V end lost 0 bases, the J end lost 7 bases, and 21 bases lay between the germline ends. This CDR3 region has 17 residues. In DNA form, the CDR3 reads TGTGCCAGCAGCTTAGCGGCGGTGACTGGGGAGGTCGGTGGCTACACCTTC. It is translated as CASSLAAVTGEVGGYTF.

The rearrangement uses TRBV2 and TRBJ2-5; D is perhaps TRBD1 (5 bases). V gave up 5 bases and J gave up 5 bases, with 12 bases separating them. CDR1 SNHLY and CDR2 FYNNEI come from the germline V gene. The CDR3 sequence is 13 residues long. The CDR3 region has the DNA TGTGCCAGCAGTTCGATGGGGCGGGAGACCCAGTACTTC. This sequence encodes CASSSMGRETQYF. Full variable domain (outside the CDR3, taken from reference TRBV2 and TRBJ2-5): EPEVTQTPSHQVTQMGQEVILRCVPISNHLYFYWYRQILGQKVEFLVSFYNNEISEKSEIFDDQFSVERPDGSNFTLKIRSTKLEDSAMYFCASSSMGRETQYFGPGTRLLVL.

The genes are TRBV30 and TRBJ2-7; 7 bases fit TRBD2. V lost 0 bases, J lost 3 bases, and 8 bases stayed unmatched. This CDR3 is 15 amino acids long. Germline V gene sequence: CDR1 GTSNPN, CDR2 SVGIG (reference sequence). The CDR3 protein is CAWSVRGVLFYEQYF. CDR3 DNA sequence: TGTGCCTGGAGTGTACGGGGGGTTCTTTTCTACGAGCAGTACTTC.

This chain uses TRBV27 with TRBJ2-4, with a possible D match to TRBD1 (5 bases). CDR3 size: 12 residues. Trimming removed 3 bases from V and 8 bases from J, with 8 bases in between. Per the germline V gene, CDR1 is MNHEY and CDR2 is SMNVEV (reference sequence). For the CDR3, the DNA is TGTGCCAGCAGTTTCAAGGGGCACATTCAGTACTTC. Its translation: CASSFKGHIQYF.

V is TRBV6-6 and J is TRBJ2-3, with 10 bases that match TRBD2. This CDR3 contains 16 residues. Germline V gene lookup returns CDR1 MNHNY and CDR2 SVGAGI (reference sequence). The ends lost 6 bases at V and 3 bases at J; junction bases unmatched: 9. CDR3 sequence: CASRDTSGEATDTQYF. The CDR3 DNA sequence: TGTGCCAGCAGGGATACTAGCGGGGAGGCGACAGATACGCAGTATTTT.

V gene TRBV5-1 combines with J gene TRBJ2-1; 8 bases are a match to TRBD2. Trimming cost V 2 bases and J 5 bases; bases outside gene matches: 3. The CDR3 sequence is 14 residues long. Germline loops: CDR1 SGHRS, CDR2 YFSETQ. Here the CDR3 DNA reads TGCGCCAGCAGCTTCGGGGGGGAACACAATGAGCAGTTCTTC. As protein: CASSFGGEHNEQFF.